The source of this T cell receptor beta chain is a study of cytomegalovirus exposure and HLA in healthy donors. In the PCR, 60 Vbeta and 13 Jbeta primers were used. The table came from immunoSEQ multiplex PCR; TCRdb's copy has only in-frame clones and leaves some out. The sample includes roughly 140,000 clones, roughly 82% seen only once; the top ten take 6.5% to 7.5%. CDR1 is SGHTA and CDR2 is FQGTGA in the germline V gene. After removal of 6 bases from V and 1 base from J, the junction contained 4 bases not matched to a gene. The CDR3 contains 15 residues. Specimen: PBMCs. V and J are TRBV7-3 and TRBJ2-3; 10 bases line up with TRBD2. The receptor's source is a woman in her forties or fifties in good health and CMV-seropositive. In nucleotides, the CDR3 is TGTGCCAGCAGTGCTAGCGGGGGACGCACAGATACGCAGTATTTT. Protein sequence: CASSASGGRTDTQYF.